A single sample gave rise to the 31 T cell receptor beta chains below, sequenced in a study of shared clonotypes between healthy human individuals. Measured with immunoSEQ multiplex PCR; TCRdb has only the in-frame clones, and not every one. This table holds 2 million to 2.5 million clones, around 92% found once. The sample comprised naive CD4+ T cells from PBMCs. Subset given: CD45RA+ positively selected. The receptors originated from a man aged 18 to 29 in good health. Some clones in this sample may be carry-over from other donors' samples.

This chain connects TRBV18 to TRBJ2-7; the D call may be TRBD1 or TRBD2 (5 bases each). CDR1 is KGHSH, CDR2 LQKENI, per germline. The CDR3 is 14 amino acids. Trimming stripped 4 bases from V and 3 bases from J, with 13 bases between. CDR3 DNA sequence: TGTGCCAGCTCACTATCATCAGGGAGCTACGAGCAGTACTTC. It yields the protein CASSLSSGSYEQYF.

The J gene is TRBJ1-5, the V gene TRBV4-2; no clear D. The V end lost 0 bases, the J end lost 6 bases, and 6 bases lay between the germline ends. The germline CDR1 and CDR2 sequences are LGHNA and YNFKEQ. The CDR3 is made up of 13 amino acids. The CDR3 sequence is CASSQEASQPQHF. The CDR3, as DNA: TGTGCCAGCAGCCAAGAGGCCAGTCAGCCCCAGCATTTT.

This chain joins TRBV7-8 and TRBJ2-7, with D possibly being TRBD1 or TRBD2 (5 bases each). Germline V lookup: CDR1 SGHVS, CDR2 FQNEAQ. Trimming shortened V by 3 bases and J by 6 bases, and 9 bases separated the two germline ends. The CDR3 spans 12 residues. The CDR3 here is CASSLNGGEQYF. In DNA form, the CDR3 reads TGTGCCAGCAGCTTGAATGGGGGCGAGCAGTACTTC.

A single count supports this clone. The final CDR3 position lacks the conserved phenylalanine or tryptophan, pointing to a likely read error. The rearrangement uses TRBV5-4 and TRBJ1-1; D gene ambiguous. Trimming removed 4 bases at V and 3 bases at J, with 13 bases between. This CDR3 spans 14 amino acids. Per germline, CDR1 SGHNT and CDR2 YYREEE (reference sequence). The chain's CDR3 is CASSIRLKDTEAFL. The CDR3 DNA reads TGTGCCAGCAGCATAAGGTTAAAGGACACTGAAGCTTTCCTT.

The chain carries TRBV4-2 and TRBJ2-7; TRBD1 agrees at 9 bases. V gave up 1 base and J gave up 6 bases; unmatched junction bases: 10. This CDR3 region has 16 residues. Germline-derived CDR1 and CDR2 are LGHNA and YNFKEQ. The CDR3 coding sequence is TGTGCCAGCAGCCAAGGGGACCGGACAGGGGATCTCGAGCAGTACTTC. As protein: CASSQGDRTGDLEQYF.

V is TRBV7-9 and J is TRBJ1-4; no clear D gene. Trimming took off 0 bases at V and 8 bases at J, with 10 bases between the two ends. Germline V lookup: CDR1 SEHNR, CDR2 FQNEAQ (reference sequence). The CDR3 is 14 residues long. The CDR3 nucleotides read TGTGCCAGCAGCTTAGCCAGGTCAGCCGAAAAACTGTTTTTT. Translated: CASSLARSAEKLFF.

The rearrangement links TRBV7-9 to TRBJ2-7, with D possibly being TRBD1 (6 bases). Germline lookup yields CDR1 SEHNR and CDR2 FQNEAQ (reference sequence). The CDR3 is 14 residues long. V lost 5 bases to trimming and J lost 4 bases, with 15 bases between them. DNA for the CDR3: TGTGCCAGCAGCCGCCCGGGACACTTATACGAGCAGTACTTC. Translated, it gives CASSRPGHLYEQYF.

The chain uses TRBV28 and TRBJ1-4; 7 bases are shared with TRBD1. The CDR3 has 14 residues. CDR1 and CDR2 (germline): MDHEN, SYDVKM. Trimming at V came to 5 bases and at J to 6 bases, leaving 6 bases not matched to a gene. This chain's CDR3 is CASSVTGFYEKLFF. CDR3 bases: TGTGCCAGCAGTGTGACAGGGTTCTATGAAAAACTGTTTTTT.

V and J are TRBV2 and TRBJ2-2; unclear D gene. The germline V and J ends were trimmed by 6 bases and 5 bases, with 10 bases remaining between them. The CDR3 runs to 13 residues. The germline V gene encodes CDR1 SNHLY and CDR2 FYNNEI. CDR3 nucleotides: TGTGCCAGCAGCGTAAGTCGTACCGGGGAGCTGTTTTTT. Its translation is CASSVSRTGELFF.

Remarks on this clone: The sample contains more than one DNA sequence encoding this CDR3. This rearrangement joins TRBV28 to TRBJ1-2, with D tentatively TRBD1 (6 bases). Between the trimmed V and J ends, which lost 3 bases and 4 bases, there was a span of 9 bases. This CDR3 has 13 residues. Germline V gene data show CDR1 as MDHEN and CDR2 as SYDVKM. The chain's CDR3 is CASSFPQGYGYTF. The CDR3, as DNA: TGTGCCAGCAGTTTCCCACAGGGCTATGGCTACACCTTC.

The rearrangement links TRBV15 to TRBJ1-2; D is uncertain. The ends were cut back, 0 bases at V and 8 bases at J, with 4 bases in the middle. CDR3 size: 11 residues. CDR1 is LNHNV, CDR2 YYDKDF, per germline (reference sequence). CDR3 nucleotide sequence: TGTGCCACCAGCAGAGACCGCGGCTACACCTTC. Encoded protein: CATSRDRGYTF.

The gene calls are TRBV28 and TRBJ2-3, with 11 nucleotides matching TRBD2. The CDR3 contains 18 residues. With 2 bases clipped from V and 2 bases from J, the junction kept 9 bases outside the gene matches. Germline lookup yields CDR1 MDHEN and CDR2 SYDVKM. In DNA form, the CDR3 reads TGTGCCAGCAGTTTACAGGCTAGCGGGAGGTGGGTCACAGATACGCAGTATTTT. This sequence encodes CASSLQASGRWVTDTQYF.

For the CDR3, the DNA is TGTGCCAGCAGCGTCCGAGGACTAGCGGGAGTCAATGAGCAGTTCTTC. Protein sequence: CASSVRGLAGVNEQFF. J is TRBJ2-1 and V is TRBV9, with 13 bases lining up with TRBD2. The CDR3 length is 16 residues. V dropped 2 bases and J dropped 6; count of bases not matched to a gene: 5. Per the germline V gene, CDR1 is SGDLS and CDR2 is YYNGEE.

This clone has only one observation. CDR3 in DNA: TGTGCCAGCACTAACAACTACAGGGGTGGGTCTGGCACAGATACGCAGTATTTT. Amino acid sequence: CASTNNYRGGSGTDTQYF. This rearrangement joins TRBV27 to TRBJ2-3; TRBD1 matches 7 bases. The CDR3 covers 18 residues. Germline trimming cut 7 bases from V and 1 base from J; bases unmatched to any gene: 17. The germline V gene encodes CDR1 MNHEY and CDR2 SMNVEV (reference sequence).

The V and J genes are TRBV2 and TRBJ2-1; 12 positions match TRBD2. The CDR3 covers 17 residues. Germline lookup yields CDR1 SNHLY and CDR2 FYNNEI. After removal of 7 bases from V and 2 bases from J, the junction contained 9 bases not matched to a gene. The CDR3 sequence is CASMPLPSGRAYNEQFF. The CDR3 DNA is TGTGCCAGCATGCCCCTCCCTAGCGGGAGGGCCTACAATGAGCAGTTCTTC. Variable domain in full (rest from reference TRBV2 and TRBJ2-1): EPEVTQTPSHQVTQMGQEVILRCVPISNHLYFYWYRQILGQKVEFLVSFYNNEISEKSEIFDDQFSVERPDGSNFTLKIRSTKLEDSAMYFCASMPLPSGRAYNEQFFGPGTRLTVL.

This chain joins TRBV2 and TRBJ2-1; TRBD2 matches at 9 bases. Germline trimming cut 8 bases from V and 1 base from J; bases unmatched to any gene: 6. CDR1 is SNHLY, CDR2 FYNNEI, per germline. The CDR3 spans 15 residues. The DNA for the CDR3 is TGTGCCAGCGGGAGGCGGGAGGGTTCCTACAATGAGCAGTTCTTC. This encodes CASGRREGSYNEQFF.

This chain joins TRBV7-3 and TRBJ2-3; D remains ambiguous. The CDR3 runs to 14 residues. CDR1 and CDR2 (germline): SGHTA, FQGTGA. Deletions cut 3 bases from V and 3 bases from J, with 10 bases between. The CDR3 DNA reads as TGTGCCAGCAGCTTCACCCCTAGGACAGATACGCAGTATTTT. The encoded protein is CASSFTPRTDTQYF.

This clone was seen only once. This chain uses TRBV4-2 with TRBJ2-5; possibly TRBD1 or TRBD2 for D (5 bases each). CDR1 and CDR2 from the germline V gene are LGHNA and YNFKEQ. The CDR3 is 15 amino acids. Deletions cut 0 bases from V and 2 bases from J, with 10 bases between. The CDR3 nucleotides read TGTGCCAGCAGCCAAGATCAGGGACCACAAGAGACCCAGTACTTC. Amino acids: CASSQDQGPQETQYF.

Only one count was recorded for this clone. The chain uses TRBV13 and TRBJ1-3, with unresolved D. The ends were cut back, 0 bases at V and 2 bases at J, with 8 bases in the middle. The length of the CDR3 is 15 residues. Germline V gene sequence: CDR1 PRHDT, CDR2 FYEKMQ (reference sequence). In DNA, the CDR3 is TGTGCCAGCAGCTTAGGCGGGAGCGCTGGAAACACCATATATTTT. Protein: CASSLGGSAGNTIYF.

This clone occurred once. Other DNA sequences in the sample encode the same CDR3. V gene TRBV5-1 combines with J gene TRBJ1-1; D is unclear. Between the trimmed V and J ends, which lost 1 base and 2 bases, there was a span of 9 bases. Per germline, CDR1 SGHRS and CDR2 YFSETQ. This CDR3 is built from 14 residues. The CDR3 is CASSLFGSNTEAFF. The CDR3 DNA follows: TGCGCCAGCAGCTTGTTTGGCAGCAACACTGAAGCTTTCTTT.

V gene TRBV28 combines with J gene TRBJ2-5; perhaps TRBD1 as D (6 bases). Germline V gene lookup returns CDR1 MDHEN and CDR2 SYDVKM. The CDR3 extends over 14 amino acids. V was clipped by 4 bases and J by 2 bases, with 11 bases between them. The CDR3 here is CASSSPGVQETQYF. The DNA for the CDR3 is TGTGCCAGCAGTTCGCCAGGGGTACAAGAGACCCAGTACTTC. Supplemented by reference TRBV28 and TRBJ2-5, the full variable domain reads DVKVTQSSRYLVKRTGEKVFLECVQDMDHENMFWYRQDPGLGLRLIYFSYDVKMKEKGDIPEGYSVSREKKERFSLILESASTNQTSMYLCASSSPGVQETQYFGPGTRLLVL.

The chain joins TRBV5-6 to TRBJ1-2; perhaps TRBD1 as D (6 bases). There are 17 residues in the CDR3. V was clipped by 4 bases and J by 3 bases, with 22 bases between them. In germline, CDR1 is SGHDT, CDR2 YYEEEE. The CDR3 sequence is CASSGWGGTPGDYGYTF. CDR3 sequence (DNA): TGTGCCAGCAGCGGCTGGGGGGGCACACCAGGAGACTATGGCTACACCTTC.

On this clone: This sample also contains other DNA sequences that code for the same CDR3. This sequence joins TRBV5-1 and TRBJ2-7, with 7 bases identical to TRBD2. This CDR3 has 13 residues. Per the germline V gene, CDR1 is SGHRS and CDR2 is YFSETQ. Trimming cost V 2 bases and J 7 bases; bases outside gene matches: 6. CDR3 sequence reads: CASSFAGVGEQYF. For the CDR3, the DNA is TGCGCCAGCAGCTTCGCGGGAGTGGGGGAGCAGTACTTC.

The V call is TRBV19, the J call TRBJ2-6, with 13 bases fitting TRBD2. Unmatched junction bases numbered 8, after V lost 6 bases and J lost 3 bases. The germline V gene encodes CDR1 LNHDA and CDR2 SQIVND (reference sequence). The CDR3 sequence is 18 residues long. For the CDR3, the DNA is TGTGCCAGTAGCAGGACTAGCGGGAGTAATAGTGGGGCCAACGTCCTGACTTTC. It translates to CASSRTSGSNSGANVLTF.

This sequence joins TRBV9 and TRBJ2-3; 8 nucleotides agree with TRBD1. J gave up 6 bases and V 3 bases, and 9 bases lay outside the gene matches. Germline V gene sequence: CDR1 SGDLS, CDR2 YYNGEE. There are 15 residues in the CDR3. CDR3 sequence: CASSARQGTGDTQYF. The CDR3 DNA reads as TGTGCCAGCAGCGCTAGACAGGGGACGGGGGATACGCAGTATTTT.

The J gene is TRBJ2-7, the V gene TRBV5-5; TRBD2 aligns across 7 bases. V dropped 4 bases and J dropped 4; count of bases not matched to a gene: 8. From germline, CDR1 is SGHKS and CDR2 YYEKEE (reference sequence). CDR3 length: 14 residues. Written as DNA, the CDR3 is TGTGCCAGCAGCCCGCTGTCTAGCGGATACGAGCAGTACTTC. Protein product: CASSPLSSGYEQYF. The complete variable domain, with remaining parts taken from reference TRBV5-5 and TRBJ2-7, reads DAGVTQSPTHLIKTRGQQVTLRCSPISGHKSVSWYQQVLGQGPQFIFQYYEKEERGRGNFPDRFSARQFPNYSSELNVNALLLGDSALYLCASSPLSSGYEQYFGPGTRLTVT.

V and J are TRBV19 and TRBJ1-3; tentatively, D is TRBD1 (6 bases). Trimming took off 4 bases at V and 4 bases at J, with 17 bases between the two ends. CDR1 LNHDA and CDR2 SQIVND come from the germline V gene (reference sequence). CDR3 length equals 16 residues. Here the CDR3 DNA reads TGTGCCAGTAGTACTGAAACAGGGAACGCCGGAAACACCATATATTTT. This sequence encodes CASSTETGNAGNTIYF.

J is TRBJ2-1 and V is TRBV7-7; 9 nucleotides match TRBD1. The CDR3 extends over 15 amino acids. The junction had 6 bases not matched to a gene; V was cut back by 5 bases and J by 4 bases. Germline V lookup: CDR1 SSHAT, CDR2 FNYEAQ (reference sequence). The CDR3 DNA is TGTGCCAGCAGCCCAAACAGGGGGCAGTACAATGAGCAGTTCTTC. Translated, it gives CASSPNRGQYNEQFF.

In DNA, the CDR3 is TGTGCCAGCAGTGAAGCACTCGTAAGTGCTGGCTACACCTTC. Translation gives CASSEALVSAGYTF. The chain combines TRBV6-1 with TRBJ1-2; no clear D. This CDR3 region has 14 residues. Trimming removed 0 bases from V and 7 bases from J, with 12 bases in between. Germline V gives CDR1 MNHNS, CDR2 SASEGT.

The chain links TRBV5-6 to TRBJ1-2; tentative D call: TRBD1 (5 bases). The CDR3 extends over 16 amino acids. The germline gives CDR1 SGHDT, CDR2 YYEEEE. The V end was cut by 4 bases, the J end by 2 bases, with 18 bases between. The CDR3 is CASSPGVLRGNYGYTF. In DNA, the CDR3 is TGTGCCAGCAGCCCGGGGGTATTACGGGGGAACTATGGCTACACCTTC.

This clone was picked up a small number of times. V is TRBV28 and J is TRBJ1-2; D not certain. The CDR3 consists of 14 residues. The germline V and J ends were trimmed by 5 bases and 8 bases, with 18 bases remaining between them. Germline V lookup: CDR1 MDHEN, CDR2 SYDVKM. The CDR3: CASSPALWAGGYTF. DNA of the CDR3: TGTGCCAGCAGTCCGGCCCTTTGGGCGGGCGGCTACACCTTC.